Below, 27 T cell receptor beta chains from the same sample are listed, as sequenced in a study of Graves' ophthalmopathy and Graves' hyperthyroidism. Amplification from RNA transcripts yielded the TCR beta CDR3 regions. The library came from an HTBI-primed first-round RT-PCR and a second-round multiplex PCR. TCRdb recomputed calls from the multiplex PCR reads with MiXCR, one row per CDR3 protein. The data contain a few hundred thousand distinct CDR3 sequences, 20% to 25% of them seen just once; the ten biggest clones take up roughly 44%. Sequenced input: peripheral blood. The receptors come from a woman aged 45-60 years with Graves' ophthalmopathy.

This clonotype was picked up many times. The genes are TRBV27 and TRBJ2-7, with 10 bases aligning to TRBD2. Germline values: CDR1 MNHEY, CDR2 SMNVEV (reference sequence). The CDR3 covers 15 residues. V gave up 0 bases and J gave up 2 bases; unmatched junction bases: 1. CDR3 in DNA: TGTGCCAGCAGTTTATCTAGCGGGGGGACCTACGAGCAGTACTTC. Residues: CASSLSSGGTYEQYF.

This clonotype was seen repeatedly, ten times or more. The CDR3 sequence is CAWSQGGNSPLHF. Written as DNA, the CDR3 is TGTGCCTGGAGTCAGGGTGGCAATTCACCCCTCCACTTT. V is TRBV30 and J is TRBJ1-6; possibly TRBD1 for D (5 bases). The CDR3 covers 13 residues. The germline V and J ends were trimmed by 2 bases and 7 bases, with 9 bases remaining between them. Germline V gene sequence: CDR1 GTSNPN, CDR2 SVGIG (reference sequence).

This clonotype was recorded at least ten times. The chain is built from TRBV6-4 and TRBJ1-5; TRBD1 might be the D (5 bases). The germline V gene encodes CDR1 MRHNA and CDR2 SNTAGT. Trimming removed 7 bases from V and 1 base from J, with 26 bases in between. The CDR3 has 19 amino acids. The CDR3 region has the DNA TGTGCCAGCACCTCTAGGAGACAGTTGGGAGGTATAAGCAATCAGCCCCAGCATTTT. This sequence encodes CASTSRRQLGGISNQPQHF.

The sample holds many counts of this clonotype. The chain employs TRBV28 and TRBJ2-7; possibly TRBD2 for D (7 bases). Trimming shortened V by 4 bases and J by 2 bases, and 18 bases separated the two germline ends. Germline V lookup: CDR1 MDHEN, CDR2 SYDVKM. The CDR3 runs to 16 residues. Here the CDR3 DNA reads TGTGCCAGCAGTTACCCCCCGGGCGGGGGCACCTACGAGCAGTACTTC. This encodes CASSYPPGGGTYEQYF. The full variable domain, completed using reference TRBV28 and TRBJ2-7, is DVKVTQSSRYLVKRTGEKVFLECVQDMDHENMFWYRQDPGLGLRLIYFSYDVKMKEKGDIPEGYSVSREKKERFSLILESASTNQTSMYLCASSYPPGGGTYEQYFGPGTRLTVT.

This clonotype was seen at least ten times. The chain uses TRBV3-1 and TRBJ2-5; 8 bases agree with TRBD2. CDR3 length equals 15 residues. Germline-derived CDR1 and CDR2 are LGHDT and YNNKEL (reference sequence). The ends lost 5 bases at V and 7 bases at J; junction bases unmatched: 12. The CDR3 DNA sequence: TGTGCCAGCAGCGCACCGGGACTAGGTTGGGGGACCCAGTACTTC. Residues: CASSAPGLGWGTQYF.

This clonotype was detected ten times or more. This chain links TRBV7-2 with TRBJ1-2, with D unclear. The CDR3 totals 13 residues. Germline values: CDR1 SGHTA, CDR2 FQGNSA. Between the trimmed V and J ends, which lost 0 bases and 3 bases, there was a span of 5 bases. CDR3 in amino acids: CASSLADDYGYTF. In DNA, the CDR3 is TGTGCCAGCAGCTTAGCTGATGACTATGGCTACACCTTC.

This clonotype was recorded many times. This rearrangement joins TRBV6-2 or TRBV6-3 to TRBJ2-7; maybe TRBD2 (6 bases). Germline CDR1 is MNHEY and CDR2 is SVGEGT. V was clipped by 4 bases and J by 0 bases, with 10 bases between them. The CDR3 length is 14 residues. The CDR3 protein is CASSSASVSYEQYF. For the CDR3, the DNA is TGTGCCAGCAGTTCGGCTAGCGTCTCCTACGAGCAGTACTTC.

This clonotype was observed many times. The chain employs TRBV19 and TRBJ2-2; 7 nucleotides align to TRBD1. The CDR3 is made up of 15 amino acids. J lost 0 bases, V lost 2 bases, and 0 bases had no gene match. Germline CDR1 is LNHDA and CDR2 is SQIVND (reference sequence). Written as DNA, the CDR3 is TGTGCCAGTAGTATACAGGGGGCGAACACCGGGGAGCTGTTTTTT. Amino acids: CASSIQGANTGELFF.

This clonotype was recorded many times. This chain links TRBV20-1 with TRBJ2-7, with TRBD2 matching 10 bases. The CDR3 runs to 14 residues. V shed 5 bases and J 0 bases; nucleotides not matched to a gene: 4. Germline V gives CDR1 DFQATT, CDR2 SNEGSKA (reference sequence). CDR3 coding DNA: TGCAGTGCTCATAGCGGGAGGCCCTCCTACGAGCAGTACTTC. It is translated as CSAHSGRPSYEQYF.

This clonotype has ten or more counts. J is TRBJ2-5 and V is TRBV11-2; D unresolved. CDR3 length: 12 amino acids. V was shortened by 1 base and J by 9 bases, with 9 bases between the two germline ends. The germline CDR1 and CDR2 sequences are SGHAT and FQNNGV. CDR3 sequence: CASSLADAAQYF. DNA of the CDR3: TGTGCCAGCAGCTTAGCGGACGCGGCCCAGTACTTC.

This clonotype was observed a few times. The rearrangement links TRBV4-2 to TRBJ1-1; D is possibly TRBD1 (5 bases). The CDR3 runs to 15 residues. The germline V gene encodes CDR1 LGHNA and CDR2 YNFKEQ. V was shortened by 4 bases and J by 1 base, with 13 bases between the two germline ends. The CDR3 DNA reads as TGTGCCAGCAGCCCCCCCCGGACATCGAACACTGAAGCTTTCTTT. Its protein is CASSPPRTSNTEAFF.

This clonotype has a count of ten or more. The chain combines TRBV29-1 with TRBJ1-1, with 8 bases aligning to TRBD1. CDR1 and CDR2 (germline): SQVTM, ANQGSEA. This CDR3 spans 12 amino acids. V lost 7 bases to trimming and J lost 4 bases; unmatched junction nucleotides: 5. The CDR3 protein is CSASGGRTEAFF. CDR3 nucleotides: TGCAGCGCCTCAGGGGGCCGCACTGAAGCTTTCTTT. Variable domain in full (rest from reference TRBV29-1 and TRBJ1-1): SAVISQKPSRDICQRGTSLTIQCQVDSQVTMMFWYRQQPGQSLTLIATANQGSEATYESGFVIDKFPISRPNLTFSTLTVSNMSPEDSSIYLCSASGGRTEAFFGQGTRLTVV.

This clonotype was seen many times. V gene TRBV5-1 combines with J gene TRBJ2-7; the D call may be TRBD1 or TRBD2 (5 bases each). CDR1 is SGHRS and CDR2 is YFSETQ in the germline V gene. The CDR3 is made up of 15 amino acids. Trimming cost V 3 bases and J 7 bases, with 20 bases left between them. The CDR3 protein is CASSSGPGPFPEQYF. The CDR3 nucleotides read TGCGCCAGCAGCTCGGGACCGGGACCCTTCCCGGAGCAGTACTTC.

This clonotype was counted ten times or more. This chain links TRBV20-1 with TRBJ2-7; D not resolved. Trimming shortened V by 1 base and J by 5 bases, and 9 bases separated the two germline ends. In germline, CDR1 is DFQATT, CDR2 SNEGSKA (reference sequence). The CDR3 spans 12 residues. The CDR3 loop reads CSARAGEDEQYF. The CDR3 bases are TGCAGTGCTAGAGCGGGTGAGGACGAGCAGTACTTC.

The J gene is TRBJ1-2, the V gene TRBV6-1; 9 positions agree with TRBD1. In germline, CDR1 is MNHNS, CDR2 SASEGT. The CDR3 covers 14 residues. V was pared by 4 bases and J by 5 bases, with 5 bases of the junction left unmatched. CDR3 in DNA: TGTGCCAGCAGTGGGACAGGGGTGACGTATGGCTACACCTTC. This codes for CASSGTGVTYGYTF.

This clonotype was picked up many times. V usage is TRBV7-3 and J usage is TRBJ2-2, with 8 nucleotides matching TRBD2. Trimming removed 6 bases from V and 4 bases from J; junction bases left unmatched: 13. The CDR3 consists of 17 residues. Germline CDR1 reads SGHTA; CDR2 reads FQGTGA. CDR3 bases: TGTGCCAGCAGAATGAATCTCGGTCTAGCGGGCACCGGGGAGCTGTTTTTT. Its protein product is CASRMNLGLAGTGELFF.

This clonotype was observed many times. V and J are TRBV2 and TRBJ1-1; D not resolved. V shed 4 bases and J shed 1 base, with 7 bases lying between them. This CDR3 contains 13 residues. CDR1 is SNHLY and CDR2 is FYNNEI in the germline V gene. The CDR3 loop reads CASSVVTNTEAFF. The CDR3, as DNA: TGTGCCAGCAGTGTGGTGACGAACACTGAAGCTTTCTTT.

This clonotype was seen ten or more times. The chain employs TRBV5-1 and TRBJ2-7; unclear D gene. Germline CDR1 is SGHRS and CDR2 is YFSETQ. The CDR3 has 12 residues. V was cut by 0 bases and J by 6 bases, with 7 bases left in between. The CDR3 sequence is CASSLASSEQYF. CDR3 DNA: TGCGCCAGCAGCTTGGCCTCGAGCGAGCAGTACTTC.

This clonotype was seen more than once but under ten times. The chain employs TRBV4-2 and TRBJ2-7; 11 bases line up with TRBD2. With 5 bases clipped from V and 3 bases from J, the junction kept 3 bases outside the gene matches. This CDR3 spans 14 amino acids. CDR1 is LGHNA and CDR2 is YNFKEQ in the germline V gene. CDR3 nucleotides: TGTGCCAGCAGCGTAGCGGGAGGGATCTACGAGCAGTACTTC. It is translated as CASSVAGGIYEQYF.

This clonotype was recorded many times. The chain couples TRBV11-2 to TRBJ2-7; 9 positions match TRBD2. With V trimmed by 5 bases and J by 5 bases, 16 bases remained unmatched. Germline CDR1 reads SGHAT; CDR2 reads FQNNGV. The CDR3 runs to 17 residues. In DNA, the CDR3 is TGTGCCAGCAGCCAGCGAGATGTTAGCGGGAGAATCCACGAGCAGTACTTC. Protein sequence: CASSQRDVSGRIHEQYF. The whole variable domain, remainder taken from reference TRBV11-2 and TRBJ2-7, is EAGVAQSPRYKIIEKRQSVAFWCNPISGHATLYWYQQILGQGPKLLIQFQNNGVVDDSQLPKDRFSAERLKGVDSTLKIQPAKLEDSAVYLCASSQRDVSGRIHEQYFGPGTRLTVT.

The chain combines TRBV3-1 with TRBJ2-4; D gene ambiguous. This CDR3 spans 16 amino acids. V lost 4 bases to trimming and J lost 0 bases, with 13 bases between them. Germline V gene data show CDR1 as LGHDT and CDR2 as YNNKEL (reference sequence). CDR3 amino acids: CASSRGVYLAKNIQYF. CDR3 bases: TGTGCCAGCAGCCGTGGGGTGTATTTAGCCAAAAACATTCAGTACTTC.

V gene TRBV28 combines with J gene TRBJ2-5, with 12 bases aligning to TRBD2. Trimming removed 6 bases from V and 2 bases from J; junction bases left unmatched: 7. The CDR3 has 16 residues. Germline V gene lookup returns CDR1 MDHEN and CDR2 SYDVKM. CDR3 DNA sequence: TGTGCCAGCAGCACAGGTGGACTAGCGGGACAAGAGACCCAGTACTTC. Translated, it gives CASSTGGLAGQETQYF.

This CDR3 is CASNLVLGQSQETQYF. Here the CDR3 DNA reads TGTGCCAGCAACCTTGTCTTGGGACAGAGTCAAGAGACCCAGTACTTC. The rearrangement joins TRBV28 to TRBJ2-5; 7 bases are shared with TRBD1. Trimming cost V 7 bases and J 2 bases; bases outside gene matches: 13. CDR1 MDHEN and CDR2 SYDVKM come from the germline V gene. The CDR3 has 16 residues.

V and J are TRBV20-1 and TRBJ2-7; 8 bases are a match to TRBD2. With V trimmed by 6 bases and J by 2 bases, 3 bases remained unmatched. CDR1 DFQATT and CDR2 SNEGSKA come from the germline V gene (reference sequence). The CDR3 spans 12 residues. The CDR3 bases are TGCAGTGCACAACTAGCGGCCTACGAGCAGTACTTC. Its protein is CSAQLAAYEQYF.

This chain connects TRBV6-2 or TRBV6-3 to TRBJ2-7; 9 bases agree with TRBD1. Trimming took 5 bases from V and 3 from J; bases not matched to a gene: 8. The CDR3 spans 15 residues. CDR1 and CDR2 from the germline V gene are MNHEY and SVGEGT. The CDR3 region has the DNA TGTGCCAGCAGTGGCCAGGACAGGGGAGACTACGAGCAGTACTTC. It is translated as CASSGQDRGDYEQYF.

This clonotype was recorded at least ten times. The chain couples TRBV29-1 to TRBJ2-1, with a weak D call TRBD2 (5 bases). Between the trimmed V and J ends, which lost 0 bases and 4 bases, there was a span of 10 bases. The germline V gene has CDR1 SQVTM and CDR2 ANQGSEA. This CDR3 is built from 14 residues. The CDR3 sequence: CSVEDTGIYNEQFF. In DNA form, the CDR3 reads TGCAGCGTTGAAGACACCGGGATTTACAATGAGCAGTTCTTC.

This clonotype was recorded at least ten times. The CDR3 DNA reads TGCAGTGCTAGGGCCCGGGACAGCTACGAGCAGTACTTC. Translated: CSARARDSYEQYF. The gene calls are TRBV20-1 and TRBJ2-7; 7 bases map to TRBD1. Germline assignment: CDR1 DFQATT and CDR2 SNEGSKA (reference sequence). The CDR3 contains 13 residues. The J segment lost 3 bases and the V segment lost 3 bases, leaving 5 bases of the junction unmatched.